The clone carrying this TCR beta chain showed up many times. The sample belongs to a study of regulatory T cells in long-lasting Graves disease. As for time point: newly diagnosed GD, antithyroid drugs for less than 3 months. RNA extracted from PBMCs served as the sequencing template. The authors built TCR beta libraries using iRepertoire HTBI primers and Arm-PCR of CDR3 regions. One entry per CDR3 protein, called by TCRdb with MiXCR from the multiplex PCR reads. Here the sample spans 600,000 to 650,000 distinct CDR3 sequences, roughly 15% being singletons. This CDR3 region has 17 residues. The ends lost 5 bases at V and 4 bases at J; junction bases unmatched: 12. Germline V gene lookup returns CDR1 SGHVS and CDR2 FQNEAQ. The same sample was also used in a study of T cells in Graves' hyperthyroidism and ophthalmopathy. That publication notes: Diagnoses used clinical symptoms, serum thyroxine and TRAb, thyroid ultrasound and orbital computed tomography. HTBI primers were the set used in a first-round RT-PCR of the TCR CDR3. The model made its ophthalmopathy prediction, and onset followed a median around 6.9 months later.

The TCR was taken from a woman aged 30 to 39 with Graves disease. The sample in question was peripheral blood mononuclear cells (PBMCs), obtained at new diagnosis, from a patient treated with antithyroid drugs. The V and J genes are TRBV7-8 and TRBJ2-3; 10 bases line up with TRBD1. DNA of the CDR3: TGTGCCAGCAGCCCACCTCCGGGACAGGGGAAACCAGATACGCAGTATTTT. This codes for CASSPPPGQGKPDTQYF.